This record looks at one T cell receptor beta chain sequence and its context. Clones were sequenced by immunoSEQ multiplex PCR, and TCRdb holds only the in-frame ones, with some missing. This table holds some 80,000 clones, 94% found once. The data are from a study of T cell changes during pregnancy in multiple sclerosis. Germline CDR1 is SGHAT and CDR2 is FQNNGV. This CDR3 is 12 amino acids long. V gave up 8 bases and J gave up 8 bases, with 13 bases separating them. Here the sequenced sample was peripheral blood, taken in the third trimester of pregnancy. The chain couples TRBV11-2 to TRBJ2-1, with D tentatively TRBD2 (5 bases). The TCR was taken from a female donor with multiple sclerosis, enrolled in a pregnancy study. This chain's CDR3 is CASRTAFHEQFF. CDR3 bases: TGTGCCAGCCGGACTGCGTTTCATGAGCAGTTCTTC.